These 29 T cell receptor beta chains originate from one sample sequenced in a study of response to subunit inactivated influenza vaccine. TCRdb reprocessed the RT-PCR reads via MiXCR and lists one record per CDR3 protein. The sample has roughly 550,000 distinct CDR3 sequences; roughly 25% are singletons. These data were likewise used in another study, on T cells expressing NK-cell markers. According to that study: Production of TCR beta cDNA relied on 5'RACE template switching with UMIs.

Source: CD4+ T cells sorted from PBMCs, taken 12 days after vaccination. These receptors all come from a man in his fifties or sixties who received an inactivated influenza vaccine.

This clonotype has more than one count but fewer than ten. The chain links TRBV6-1 to TRBJ2-1, with a weak D call TRBD2 (6 bases). Trimming left V 6 bases short and J 1 base short, with 10 bases between. CDR3 size: 14 residues. CDR1 is MNHNS, CDR2 SASEGT, per germline. The DNA of the CDR3 is TGTGCCAGCAGGATAGCGGAGTCCTACAATGAGCAGTTCTTC. Its translation is CASRIAESYNEQFF.

This clonotype was recorded a few times. This sequence joins TRBV6-2 or TRBV6-3 and TRBJ1-1; D call uncertain. The CDR3 is made up of 13 amino acids. V was trimmed by 5 bases and J by 1 base, leaving 8 bases between them. Germline values: CDR1 MNHEY, CDR2 SVGEGT. In DNA, the CDR3 is TGTGCCAGCAGTAGGGTCACGAACACTGAAGCTTTCTTT. Its protein is CASSRVTNTEAFF.

This chain joins TRBV20-1 and TRBJ2-3; 7 bases agree with TRBD2. Germline CDR1 is DFQATT and CDR2 is SNEGSKA (reference sequence). J lost 3 bases, V lost 5 bases, and 8 bases had no gene match. The length of the CDR3 is 14 residues. The CDR3 DNA sequence: TGCAGTGCTGTTTCGGGGGGAGGGACAGATACGCAGTATTTT. Protein: CSAVSGGGTDTQYF.

The table lists this clonotype with a few counts. V gene TRBV20-1 combines with J gene TRBJ2-5; D might be TRBD1 (6 bases). Trimming stripped 4 bases from V and 1 base from J, with 13 bases between. Per germline, CDR1 DFQATT and CDR2 SNEGSKA (reference sequence). CDR3 length: 14 amino acids. The CDR3 DNA reads TGCAGTGCTACCCGCAGGACAGCCCAAGAGACCCAGTACTTC. Translated: CSATRRTAQETQYF.

The chain joins TRBV11-2 to TRBJ2-2; possible D gene TRBD2, 6 bases. This CDR3 has 15 residues. The germline V and J ends were trimmed by 5 bases and 0 bases, with 10 bases remaining between them. CDR1 is SGHAT and CDR2 is FQNNGV in the germline V gene. CDR3 sequence reads: CASSTGGPNTGELFF. Written as DNA, the CDR3 is TGTGCCAGCAGCACCGGAGGGCCGAACACCGGGGAGCTGTTTTTT.

Only a few counts were recorded for this clonotype. The gene calls are TRBV5-6 and TRBJ2-2; 9 bases map to TRBD1. Germline V gene sequence: CDR1 SGHDT, CDR2 YYEEEE. V lost 1 base, J lost 6 bases, and 7 bases stayed unmatched. The CDR3 is made up of 16 amino acids. CDR3 sequence (DNA): TGTGCCAGCAGCTTGATCGGACAGGGGATCGCCGGGGAGCTGTTTTTT. Translation gives CASSLIGQGIAGELFF.

The gene calls are TRBV29-1 and TRBJ2-1; 10 nucleotides agree with TRBD2. CDR3 length equals 12 residues. Trimming took 4 bases from V and 12 from J; bases not matched to a gene: 6. CDR1 is SQVTM, CDR2 ANQGSEA, per germline. CDR3 coding DNA: TGCAGCGTTGTAACTAGCGGGATGTGGCAGTTCTTC. Encoded protein: CSVVTSGMWQFF.

The V gene is TRBV7-2, the J gene TRBJ1-5, with 7 bases aligning to TRBD1. Germline loops: CDR1 SGHTA, CDR2 FQGNSA. Trimming cost V 5 bases and J 9 bases; bases outside gene matches: 13. CDR3 length equals 15 residues. The CDR3 protein is CASSREGGVGPPQHF. DNA of the CDR3: TGTGCCAGCAGCCGAGAAGGGGGCGTAGGTCCGCCCCAGCATTTT.

This clonotype came up a few times. V gene TRBV7-9 combines with J gene TRBJ2-1; no reliable D call. V lost 1 base and J lost 5, with 6 bases in between. The CDR3 runs to 13 residues. Germline CDR1 SEHNR, CDR2 FQNEAQ (reference sequence). The CDR3 nucleotides are TGTGCCAGCAGCTTAGATGTTGACAATGAGCAGTTCTTC. Encoded protein: CASSLDVDNEQFF.

V and J are TRBV28 and TRBJ2-1; 8 nucleotides agree with TRBD2. The V and J ends lost 5 bases and 7 bases, in that order; junction bases with no gene match: 7. Looked up from germline, CDR1 is MDHEN and CDR2 is SYDVKM. The CDR3 is 14 residues long. CDR3: CASSSGGAWNEQFF. The CDR3 nucleotides read TGTGCCAGCAGTAGCGGGGGCGCTTGGAATGAGCAGTTCTTC.

The chain is built from TRBV18 and TRBJ2-3; 8 nucleotides match TRBD2. The CDR3 is made up of 18 amino acids. Germline CDR1 reads KGHSH; CDR2 reads LQKENI. V lost 3 bases to trimming and J lost 3 bases; unmatched junction nucleotides: 14. The CDR3 DNA sequence: TGTGCCAGCTCACCCCCGCCGGGGGGGGCTAGGTATACAGATACGCAGTATTTT. Translation gives CASSPPPGGARYTDTQYF.

This clonotype was seen a few times. The rearrangement links TRBV24-1 to TRBJ2-1, with 13 bases fitting TRBD2. V lost 5 bases and J lost 9; bases outside the gene matches: 6. Germline V gene sequence: CDR1 KGHDR, CDR2 SFDVKD. The CDR3 is 15 amino acids. The CDR3 sequence: CATSAILAGGLEQFF. The CDR3 DNA reads as TGTGCCACCAGTGCCATACTAGCGGGAGGGCTTGAGCAGTTCTTC.

This clonotype showed up many times. The rearrangement links TRBV5-6 to TRBJ2-3; TRBD1 aligns across 7 bases. The V gene end was trimmed by 0 bases and the J gene end by 6 bases; junction bases not matched to a gene: 16. There are 18 residues in the CDR3. Germline V lookup: CDR1 SGHDT, CDR2 YYEEEE. CDR3 loop: CASSLVKVDRRRADTQYF. The CDR3 DNA follows: TGTGCCAGCAGCTTGGTCAAGGTGGACAGGCGAAGGGCTGATACGCAGTATTTT.

The chain is built from TRBV18 and TRBJ2-4; 9 bases fit TRBD1. V trimming: 3 bases; J trimming: 11 bases; junction bases outside the gene matches: 5. Germline-derived CDR1 and CDR2 are KGHSH and LQKENI. This CDR3 spans 13 amino acids. The CDR3 sequence: CASSPGQGSFQYF. The CDR3 DNA reads as TGTGCCAGCTCACCTGGACAGGGGTCTTTTCAGTACTTC.

In the case of this clonotype: Germline and junction disagree at one end, which may indicate a read error. The chain joins TRBV12-3 or TRBV12-4 to TRBJ1-4, with a possible D match to TRBD1 (5 bases). This CDR3 has 14 residues. In nucleotides, the CDR3 is TGTGCCAGCAGTCTAGCGGGGGGGAATGAAAAACTGTTTTTT. The encoded protein is CASSLAGGNEKLFF.

The chain uses TRBV29-1 and TRBJ2-7; 7 nucleotides line up with TRBD2. V was pared by 4 bases and J by 5 bases, with 5 bases of the junction left unmatched. Germline V gives CDR1 SQVTM, CDR2 ANQGSEA. This CDR3 has 12 amino acids. In DNA form, the CDR3 reads TGCAGCGTTGCCGGGGGGAGCGACGAGCAGTACTTC. Residues: CSVAGGSDEQYF.

This clonotype appeared many times. The chain recombines TRBV5-1 with TRBJ2-1, with no clear D. The CDR3 covers 13 residues. Germline lookup yields CDR1 SGHRS and CDR2 YFSETQ. V was clipped by 3 bases and J by 7 bases, with 11 bases between them. CDR3 sequence: CASSSDLGNEQFF. CDR3 coding DNA: TGCGCCAGCAGCTCGGACCTGGGGAATGAGCAGTTCTTC.

This clonotype has a handful of counts. The rearrangement joins TRBV7-9 to TRBJ2-1; D possibly corresponds to TRBD1 (5 bases). This CDR3 has 16 amino acids. The V end was cut by 2 bases, the J end by 7 bases, with 18 bases between. Germline assignment: CDR1 SEHNR and CDR2 FQNEAQ (reference sequence). CDR3 amino acids: CASSLFSRGKKNEQFF. CDR3 coding DNA: TGTGCCAGCAGCTTATTTTCTAGGGGTAAAAAGAATGAGCAGTTCTTC.

This clonotype was observed at least ten times. The chain joins TRBV7-9 to TRBJ2-7, with D possibly TRBD1 on 5 matching bases. Between the trimmed V and J ends, which lost 6 bases and 2 bases, there was a span of 11 bases. This CDR3 region has 13 residues. Germline loops: CDR1 SEHNR, CDR2 FQNEAQ (reference sequence). CDR3 nucleotide sequence: TGTGCCAGCAGGTCGACAGCTACCTACGAGCAGTACTTC. This encodes CASRSTATYEQYF.

This clonotype occurred many times. The chain recombines TRBV29-1 with TRBJ2-5; 12 bases map to TRBD1. This CDR3 has 12 residues. Germline CDR1 and CDR2: SQVTM and ANQGSEA. V was pared by 7 bases and J by 5 bases, with 2 bases of the junction left unmatched. CDR3 coding DNA: TGCAGCGCGGGACAGGGGGCTGAGACCCAGTACTTC. Translation: CSAGQGAETQYF.

The CDR3 here is CASIQRQGDEQFF. CDR3 sequence (DNA): TGTGCCAGCATCCAGCGACAGGGGGATGAGCAGTTCTTC. The rearrangement links TRBV6-1 to TRBJ2-1; TRBD1 matches at 9 bases. The CDR3 consists of 13 residues. V gave up 7 bases and J gave up 8 bases; unmatched junction bases: 6. Per germline, CDR1 MNHNS and CDR2 SASEGT.

This clonotype was seen only a few times. The chain employs TRBV10-3 and TRBJ1-1; unclear D gene. Trimming removed 0 bases at V and 4 bases at J, with 12 bases between. The CDR3 totals 15 residues. Germline CDR1 ENHRY, CDR2 SYGVKD. In nucleotides, the CDR3 is TGTGCCATCAGTGAGTCTCGACATTCGTTCACTGAAGCTTTCTTT. This translates into CAISESRHSFTEAFF.

The chain carries TRBV20-1 and TRBJ2-1, with D perhaps matching TRBD2 (6 bases). Per germline, CDR1 DFQATT and CDR2 SNEGSKA (reference sequence). The CDR3 spans 13 residues. The germline V and J ends were trimmed by 3 bases and 8 bases, with 14 bases remaining between them. The CDR3 sequence is CSASGASAHEQFF. The CDR3 nucleotides read TGCAGTGCTAGTGGGGCTAGCGCACATGAGCAGTTCTTC.

This clonotype was detected only a few times. The chain employs TRBV20-1 and TRBJ2-7, with 11 bases identical to TRBD1. This CDR3 is 12 amino acids long. Germline lookup yields CDR1 DFQATT and CDR2 SNEGSKA (reference sequence). J gave up 2 bases and V 6 bases, and 0 bases lay outside the gene matches. CDR3 sequence (DNA): TGCAGTGCGGGACAGGGGGCCTACGAGCAGTACTTC. It is translated as CSAGQGAYEQYF.

The chain recombines TRBV7-2 with TRBJ2-6; the match to TRBD1 covers 8 bases. The CDR3 is made up of 17 amino acids. Trimming took 5 bases from V and 4 from J; bases not matched to a gene: 10. Germline assignment: CDR1 SGHTA and CDR2 FQGNSA. CDR3 sequence: CASSPRQGQLGANVLTF. The CDR3 DNA follows: TGTGCCAGCAGCCCCCGACAGGGGCAATTGGGGGCCAACGTCCTGACTTTC.

CDR3 sequence reads: CSVESWQSYGYTF. CDR3 sequence (DNA): TGCAGCGTTGAAAGTTGGCAGAGCTATGGCTACACCTTC. This chain joins TRBV29-1 and TRBJ1-2; unclear D gene. The CDR3 totals 13 residues. V gave up 2 bases and J gave up 4 bases, with 11 bases separating them. Germline lookup yields CDR1 SQVTM and CDR2 ANQGSEA.

The chain carries TRBV28 and TRBJ2-7; 8 nucleotides match TRBD1. Per germline, CDR1 MDHEN and CDR2 SYDVKM. The CDR3 is 15 residues long. V gave up 6 bases and J gave up 0 bases; unmatched junction bases: 7. The CDR3 nucleotides read TGTGCCAGCAGCCGTGGACAGGGATACTCCTACGAGCAGTACTTC. It yields the protein CASSRGQGYSYEQYF.

This clonotype was counted between two and nine times. V usage is TRBV2 and J usage is TRBJ2-5; D remains ambiguous. Trimming stripped 1 base from V and 0 bases from J, with 12 bases between. The germline V gene encodes CDR1 SNHLY and CDR2 FYNNEI. The CDR3 covers 16 residues. CDR3 nucleotides: TGTGCCAGCAGTGAAGTCTTGGACGGTTACCAAGAGACCCAGTACTTC. It encodes CASSEVLDGYQETQYF.

This clonotype was counted a few times. V usage is TRBV11-2 and J usage is TRBJ2-7; weak D call: TRBD2 (7 bases). The germline CDR1 and CDR2 sequences are SGHAT and FQNNGV. The CDR3 extends over 14 amino acids. The germline V and J ends were trimmed by 6 bases and 3 bases, with 15 bases remaining between them. DNA of the CDR3: TGTGCCAGCAGGGGGACGGGGGGCGGCTACGAGCAGTACTTC. Protein: CASRGTGGGYEQYF.